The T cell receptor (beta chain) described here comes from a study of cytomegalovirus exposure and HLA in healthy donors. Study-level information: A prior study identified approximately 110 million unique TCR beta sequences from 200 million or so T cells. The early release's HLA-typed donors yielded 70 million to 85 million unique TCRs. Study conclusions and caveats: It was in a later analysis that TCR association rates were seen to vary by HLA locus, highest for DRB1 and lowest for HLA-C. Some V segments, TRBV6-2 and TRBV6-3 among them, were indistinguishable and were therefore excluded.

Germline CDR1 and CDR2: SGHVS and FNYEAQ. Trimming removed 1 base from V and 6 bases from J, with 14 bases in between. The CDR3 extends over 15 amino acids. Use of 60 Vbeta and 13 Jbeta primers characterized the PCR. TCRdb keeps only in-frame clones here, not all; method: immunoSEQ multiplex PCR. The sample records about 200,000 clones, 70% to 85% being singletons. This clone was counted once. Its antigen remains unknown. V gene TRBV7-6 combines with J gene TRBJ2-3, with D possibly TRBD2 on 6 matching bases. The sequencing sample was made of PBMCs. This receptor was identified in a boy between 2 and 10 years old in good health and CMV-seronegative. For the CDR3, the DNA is TGTGCCAGCAGCTTAGTAGGAGGGGTGGGTGATACGCAGTATTTT. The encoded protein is CASSLVGGVGDTQYF. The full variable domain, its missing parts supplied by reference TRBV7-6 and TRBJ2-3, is GAGVSQSPRYKVTKRGQDVALRCDPISGHVSLYWYRQALGQGPEFLTYFNYEAQQDKSGLPNDRFSAERPEGSISTLTIQRTEQRDSAMYRCASSLVGGVGDTQYFGPGTRLTVL.